The clone carrying this TCR beta chain occurred a few times. What it binds is unknown. Sample collection date corresponds to first hyperthyroidism diagnosis, prior to any ophthalmopathy symptoms. The CDR3 is 13 amino acids. Trimming removed 7 bases at V and 3 bases at J, with 7 bases between. Germline CDR1 SNHLY, CDR2 FYNNEI. The data stem from a study of T cells in Graves' hyperthyroidism and ophthalmopathy. The study, taken as a whole, reports: Clonotypes that were expanded in thyroid above 0.001 mostly appeared in blood too.

There were TCR beta CDR3 regions amplified from RNA transcripts. First-round RT-PCR targeting the TCR CDR3 was performed with the HTBI primer set. TCRdb passed the multiplex PCR reads through MiXCR, listing each CDR3 protein once. There are around 260,000 distinct CDR3 sequences in the sample; 25% to 30% occur only once, and around 28% lies in the top ten. Sequencing input: blood. This sequence joins TRBV2 and TRBJ2-6, with D unresolved. This TCR was recovered from a man aged 40-50 years with Graves' hyperthyroidism that later progressed to Graves' ophthalmopathy. The CDR3 sequence: CASTPGGANVLTF. The CDR3 DNA is TGTGCCAGCACGCCAGGTGGGGCCAACGTCCTGACTTTC.